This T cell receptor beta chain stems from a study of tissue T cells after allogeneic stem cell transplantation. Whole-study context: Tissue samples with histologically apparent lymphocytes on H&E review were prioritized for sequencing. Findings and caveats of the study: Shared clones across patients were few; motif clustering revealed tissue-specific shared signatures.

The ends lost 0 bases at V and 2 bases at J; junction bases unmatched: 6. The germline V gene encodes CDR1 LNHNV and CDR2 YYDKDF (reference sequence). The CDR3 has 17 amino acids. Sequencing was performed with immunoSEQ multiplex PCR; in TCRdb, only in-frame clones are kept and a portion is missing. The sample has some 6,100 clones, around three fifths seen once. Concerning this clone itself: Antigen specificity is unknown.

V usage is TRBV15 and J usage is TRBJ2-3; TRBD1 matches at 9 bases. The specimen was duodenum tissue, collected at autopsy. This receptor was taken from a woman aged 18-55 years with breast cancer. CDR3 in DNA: TGTGCCACCAGCAGAGATCTTAGGACAGGGGACACAGATACGCAGTATTTT. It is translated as CATSRDLRTGDTDTQYF.